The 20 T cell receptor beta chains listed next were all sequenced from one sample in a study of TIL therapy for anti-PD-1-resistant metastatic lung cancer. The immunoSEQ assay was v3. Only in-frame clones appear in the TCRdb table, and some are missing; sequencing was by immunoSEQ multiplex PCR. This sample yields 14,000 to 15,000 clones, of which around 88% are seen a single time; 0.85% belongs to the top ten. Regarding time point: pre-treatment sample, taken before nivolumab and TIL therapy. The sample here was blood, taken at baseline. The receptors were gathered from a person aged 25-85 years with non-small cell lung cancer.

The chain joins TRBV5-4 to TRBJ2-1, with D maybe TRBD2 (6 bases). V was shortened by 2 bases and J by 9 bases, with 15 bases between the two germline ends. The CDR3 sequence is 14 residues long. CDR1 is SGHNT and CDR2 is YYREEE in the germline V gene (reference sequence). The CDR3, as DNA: TGTGCCAGCAGCTTATTATTGTTGGGGGGTGAGCAGTTCTTC. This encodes CASSLLLLGGEQFF.

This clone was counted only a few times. The CDR3 reads CAWSVHGAGYGYTF. CDR3 DNA sequence: TGTGCCTGGAGTGTACATGGGGCTGGCTATGGCTACACCTTC. V usage is TRBV30 and J usage is TRBJ1-2; perhaps TRBD1 as D (5 bases). Germline lookup yields CDR1 GTSNPN and CDR2 SVGIG (reference sequence). The ends were cut back, 0 bases at V and 4 bases at J, with 12 bases in the middle. This CDR3 has 14 amino acids.

In nucleotides, the CDR3 is TGTGCCAGCAGTGACACTGAACCGCTCTCTGGGGCCAACGTCCTGACTTTC. It translates to CASSDTEPLSGANVLTF. J is TRBJ2-6 and V is TRBV2; D remains unclear. The V and J ends lost 3 bases and 0 bases respectively, with 12 bases between them. Germline V gives CDR1 SNHLY, CDR2 FYNNEI. The CDR3 length is 17 residues.

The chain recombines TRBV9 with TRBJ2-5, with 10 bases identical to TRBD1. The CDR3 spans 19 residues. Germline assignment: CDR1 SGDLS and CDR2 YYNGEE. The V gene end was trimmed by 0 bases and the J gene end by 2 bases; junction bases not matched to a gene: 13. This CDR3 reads CASSVGGGTGVTAQETQYF. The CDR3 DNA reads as TGTGCCAGCAGCGTAGGAGGTGGGACAGGGGTTACCGCGCAAGAGACCCAGTACTTC.

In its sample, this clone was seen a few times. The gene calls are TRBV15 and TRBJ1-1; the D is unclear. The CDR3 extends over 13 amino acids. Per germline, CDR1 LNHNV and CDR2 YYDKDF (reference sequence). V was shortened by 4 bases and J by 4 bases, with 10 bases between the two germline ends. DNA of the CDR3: TGTGCCACCAGCATAGGGTCGGGCACTGAAGCTTTCTTT. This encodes CATSIGSGTEAFF. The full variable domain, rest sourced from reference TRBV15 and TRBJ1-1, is DAMVIQNPRYQVTQFGKPVTLSCSQTLNHNVMYWYQQKSSQAPKLLFHYYDKDFNNEADTPDNFQSRRPNTSFCFLDIRSPGLGDTAMYLCATSIGSGTEAFFGQGTRLTVV.

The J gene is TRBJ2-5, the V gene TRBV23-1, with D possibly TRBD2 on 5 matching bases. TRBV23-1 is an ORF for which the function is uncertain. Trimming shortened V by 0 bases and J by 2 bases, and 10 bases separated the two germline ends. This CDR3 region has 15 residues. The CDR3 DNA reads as TGCGCCAGCAGTCAATCTCCGGGGTCGCAAGAGACCCAGTACTTC. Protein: CASSQSPGSQETQYF.

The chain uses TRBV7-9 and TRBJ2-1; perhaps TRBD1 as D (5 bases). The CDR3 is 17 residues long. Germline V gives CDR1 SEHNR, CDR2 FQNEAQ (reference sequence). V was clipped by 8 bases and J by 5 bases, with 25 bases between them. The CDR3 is CASETTSLGHLNNEQFF. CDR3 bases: TGTGCCAGCGAAACTACCTCTTTAGGACACCTTAACAATGAGCAGTTCTTC.

The DNA for the CDR3 is TGTGCCAGCTCCTACCACCGCTCCTATAATTCACCCCTCCACTTT. It encodes CASSYHRSYNSPLHF. The chain joins TRBV6-5 to TRBJ1-6; D is unresolved. CDR1 is MNHEY and CDR2 is SVGAGI in the germline V gene. This CDR3 is 15 amino acids long. V was cut by 8 bases and J by 0 bases, with 11 bases left in between.

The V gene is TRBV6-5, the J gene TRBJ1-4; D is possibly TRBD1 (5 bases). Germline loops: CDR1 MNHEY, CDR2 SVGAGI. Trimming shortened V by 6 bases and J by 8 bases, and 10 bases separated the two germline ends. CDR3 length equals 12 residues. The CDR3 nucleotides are TGTGCCAGCAGGTCCGGGGGGGAAAAACTGTTTTTT. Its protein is CASRSGGEKLFF.

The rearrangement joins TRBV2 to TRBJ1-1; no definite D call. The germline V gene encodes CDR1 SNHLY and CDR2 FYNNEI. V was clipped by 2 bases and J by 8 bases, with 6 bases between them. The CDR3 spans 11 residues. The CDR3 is CASSERREAFF. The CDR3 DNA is TGTGCCAGCAGTGAACGCCGGGAAGCTTTCTTT.

In DNA form, the CDR3 reads TGTGCCAGCAGAAAAAAAACGGACCTATCCGCCCCAGCTGAAGCTTTCTTT. Its protein is CASRKKTDLSAPAEAFF. V gene TRBV28 combines with J gene TRBJ1-1; D not certain. The CDR3 is 17 amino acids. Germline values: CDR1 MDHEN, CDR2 SYDVKM. Trimming pared 6 bases from V and 6 bases from J, leaving 26 bases between.

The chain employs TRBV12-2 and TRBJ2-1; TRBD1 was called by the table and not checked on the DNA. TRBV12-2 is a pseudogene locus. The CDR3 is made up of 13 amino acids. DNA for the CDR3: TGTGCAAGTCGCTTTAACGGGAACAGGGGGCAGTTCTTC. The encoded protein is CASRFNGNRGQFF.

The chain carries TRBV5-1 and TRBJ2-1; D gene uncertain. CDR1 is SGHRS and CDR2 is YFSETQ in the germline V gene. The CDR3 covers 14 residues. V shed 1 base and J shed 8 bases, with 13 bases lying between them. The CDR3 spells CASSLSTLADEQFF. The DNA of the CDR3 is TGCGCCAGCAGCTTGTCTACCCTGGCGGATGAGCAGTTCTTC.

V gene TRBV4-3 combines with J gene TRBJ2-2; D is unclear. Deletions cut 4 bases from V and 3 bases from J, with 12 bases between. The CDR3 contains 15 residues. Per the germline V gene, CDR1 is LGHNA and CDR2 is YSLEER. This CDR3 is CASSRRSSYTGELFF. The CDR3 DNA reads TGCGCCAGCAGCCGGCGGAGCAGTTACACCGGGGAGCTGTTTTTT.

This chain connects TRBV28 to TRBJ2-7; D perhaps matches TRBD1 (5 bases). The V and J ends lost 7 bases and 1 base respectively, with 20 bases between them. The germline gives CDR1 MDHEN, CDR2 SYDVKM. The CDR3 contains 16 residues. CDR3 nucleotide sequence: TGTGCCAGCACCTACGCCTCAGGGATTTTTTCCTACGAGCAGTACTTC. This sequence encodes CASTYASGIFSYEQYF.

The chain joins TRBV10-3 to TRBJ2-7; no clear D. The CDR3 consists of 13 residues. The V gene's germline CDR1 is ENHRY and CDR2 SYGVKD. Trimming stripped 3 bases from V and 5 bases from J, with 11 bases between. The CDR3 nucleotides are TGTGCCATCAGTGACAGGCATTGGGACGAGCAGTACTTC. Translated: CAISDRHWDEQYF.

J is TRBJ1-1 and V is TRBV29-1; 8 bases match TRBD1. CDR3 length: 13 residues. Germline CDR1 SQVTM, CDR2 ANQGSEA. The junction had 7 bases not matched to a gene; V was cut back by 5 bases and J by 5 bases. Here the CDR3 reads CSVSPGGGTEAFF. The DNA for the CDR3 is TGCAGCGTTTCCCCAGGGGGCGGTACTGAAGCTTTCTTT.

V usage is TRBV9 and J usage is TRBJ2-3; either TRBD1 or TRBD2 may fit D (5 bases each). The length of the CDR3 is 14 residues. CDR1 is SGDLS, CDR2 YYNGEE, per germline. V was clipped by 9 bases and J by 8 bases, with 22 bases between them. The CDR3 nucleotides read TGTGCCACCATTGAGGGACCCCGGGGTGGTACGCAGTATTTT. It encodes CATIEGPRGGTQYF. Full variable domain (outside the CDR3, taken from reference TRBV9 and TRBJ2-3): DSGVTQTPKHLITATGQRVTLRCSPRSGDLSVYWYQQSLDQGLQFLIQYYNGEERAKGNILERFSAQQFPDLHSELNLSSLELGDSALYFCATIEGPRGGTQYFGPGTRLTVL.

CDR3 sequence (DNA): TGTGCCAGCAGCCGGTGGGGGAGGGGTAGCAATCAGCCCCAGCATTTT. It yields the protein CASSRWGRGSNQPQHF. The chain recombines TRBV27 with TRBJ1-5; perhaps TRBD1 as D (5 bases). Germline-derived CDR1 and CDR2 are MNHEY and SMNVEV (reference sequence). Trimming pared 6 bases from V and 0 bases from J, leaving 15 bases between. This CDR3 is 16 amino acids long.

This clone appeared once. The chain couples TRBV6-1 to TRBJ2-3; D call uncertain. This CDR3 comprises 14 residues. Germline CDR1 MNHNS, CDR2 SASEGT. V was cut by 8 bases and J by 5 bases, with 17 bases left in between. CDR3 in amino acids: CASRRTVGQDTQYF. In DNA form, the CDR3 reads TGTGCCAGCCGGCGGACGGTGGGCCAAGATACGCAGTATTTT.